These 2 T cell receptor beta chains share one sample of origin, sequenced in a study of blood T cell repertoires in COVID-19. Generated by immunoSEQ multiplex PCR, the TCRdb table keeps only in-frame clones and is missing some. This repertoire shows 250,000 to 350,000 clones, 89% found once; its top ten account for 9.5% to 15%. Sequencing was performed on peripheral blood. The origin of the receptors is an older woman with acute or convalescent COVID-19.

The chain recombines TRBV7-9 with TRBJ2-1; a weak D match, TRBD1 (6 bases). Trimming pared 5 bases from V and 6 bases from J, leaving 17 bases between. This CDR3 contains 15 residues. Germline loops: CDR1 SEHNR, CDR2 FQNEAQ (reference sequence). The CDR3 DNA follows: TGTGCCAGCAGCCCATTTGGGGGCAGGGGCAATGAGCAGTTCTTC. Its translation is CASSPFGGRGNEQFF.

This chain connects TRBV5-4 to TRBJ2-7, with TRBD2 matching 7 bases. This CDR3 has 15 amino acids. CDR1 and CDR2 from the germline V gene are SGHNT and YYREEE (reference sequence). V shed 5 bases, J shed 2 bases, and the junction held 10 bases outside the gene matches. The CDR3 is CASSFRGGRTYEQYF. The CDR3 region has the DNA TGTGCCAGCAGTTTCCGGGGAGGGAGGACCTACGAGCAGTACTTC.